A single sample gave rise to the 14 T cell receptor beta chains below, sequenced in a study of T cell repertoires in cytomegalovirus infection. Each CDR3 protein is one row after TCRdb ran MiXCR on the reads. The sample has approximately 630,000 distinct CDR3 sequences, roughly a quarter seen once. The sequencing sample was made of CD8+ T cells from PBMCs. The receptors here all came from a human donor in good health (CMV status not recorded). Some clones in this sample may be carry-over from other donors' samples.

The rearrangement uses TRBV29-1 and TRBJ1-1; TRBD1 is a possible D gene (5 bases). The ends were cut back, 6 bases at V and 5 bases at J, with 16 bases in the middle. The CDR3 runs 13 residues. Germline V gene lookup returns CDR1 SQVTM and CDR2 ANQGSEA. In DNA form, the CDR3 reads TGCAGCGTGGGTCAGGGACGAAAGACTGAAGCTTTCTTT. This encodes CSVGQGRKTEAFF. The whole variable domain, remainder taken from reference TRBV29-1 and TRBJ1-1, is SAVISQKPSRDICQRGTSLTIQCQVDSQVTMMFWYRQQPGQSLTLIATANQGSEATYESGFVIDKFPISRPNLTFSTLTVSNMSPEDSSIYLCSVGQGRKTEAFFGQGTRLTVV.

This clonotype turned up a few times. The chain couples TRBV29-1 to TRBJ1-1; 10 bases are shared with TRBD1. CDR1 SQVTM and CDR2 ANQGSEA come from the germline V gene. The CDR3 spans 15 residues. V lost 5 bases and J lost 3; bases outside the gene matches: 9. CDR3 DNA: TGCAGCGTTTCGACAGGGGGCGAATTCTACACTGAAGCTTTCTTT. This translates into CSVSTGGEFYTEAFF.

The CDR3 DNA reads as TGCAGTGCTAGTTCCGGGACATCTTATGGCTACACCTTC. As protein: CSASSGTSYGYTF. The V and J genes are TRBV20-1 and TRBJ1-2, with D maybe TRBD1 (6 bases). V lost 3 bases and J 5 bases, leaving 13 bases between the germline ends. Germline V gene lookup returns CDR1 DFQATT and CDR2 SNEGSKA (reference sequence). This CDR3 has 13 amino acids.

This clonotype was observed a few times. V gene TRBV28 combines with J gene TRBJ2-7; D is perhaps TRBD1 (6 bases). In germline, CDR1 is MDHEN, CDR2 SYDVKM. This CDR3 is 13 amino acids long. Trimming shortened V by 3 bases and J by 3 bases, and 9 bases separated the two germline ends. CDR3 protein: CASSLAGDYEQYV. As DNA, the CDR3 is TGTGCCAGCAGTTTGGCAGGGGACTACGAGCAGTACGTC.

This clonotype has just a few counts. This chain joins TRBV29-1 and TRBJ1-1, with a possible D match to TRBD1 (5 bases). The CDR3 spans 13 residues. Trimming took 4 bases from V and 11 from J, leaving 20 bases between them. Germline-derived CDR1 and CDR2 are SQVTM and ANQGSEA. The CDR3 spells CSVVVGTDMTAFF. The CDR3 region has the DNA TGCAGCGTTGTAGTCGGGACGGACATGACGGCTTTCTTT.

This clonotype was detected a few times. This sequence joins TRBV20-1 and TRBJ2-7, with a tentative D call TRBD1 (5 bases). V was cut by 3 bases and J by 6 bases, with 9 bases left in between. Germline loops: CDR1 DFQATT, CDR2 SNEGSKA (reference sequence). This CDR3 has 11 residues. The CDR3 DNA reads TGCAGTGCTAGTAAAGGGGTCGAGCAGTACTTC. As protein: CSASKGVEQYF.

As for this clonotype: One end of the junction varies from germline; a read error may be responsible. This chain joins TRBV28 and TRBJ1-2; possibly TRBD1 for D (6 bases). Germline CDR1 is MDHEN and CDR2 is SYDVKM. The CDR3 spans 15 residues. The CDR3 nucleotides read TGTGCCAGCTCTGGGAAACAGGGCGGTGGATATGGCCACACCTTC. Its translation: CASSGKQGGGYGHTF.

V is TRBV14 and J is TRBJ2-2; D uncertain. This CDR3 region has 16 residues. Trimming pared 1 base from V and 4 bases from J, leaving 13 bases between. Germline assignment: CDR1 SGHDN and CDR2 FVKESK. This CDR3 is CASSQGLEPLTGELFF. In DNA form, the CDR3 reads TGTGCCAGCAGCCAAGGGTTAGAGCCTCTCACCGGGGAGCTGTTTTTT.

V and J are TRBV13 and TRBJ2-3, with 8 bases identical to TRBD2. Trimming took 7 bases from V and 11 from J; bases not matched to a gene: 11. Germline loops: CDR1 PRHDT, CDR2 FYEKMQ (reference sequence). There are 13 residues in the CDR3. In DNA form, the CDR3 reads TGTGCCAGCACTTATCGGGGGGGTCCTTGGCAGTATTTT. Protein product: CASTYRGGPWQYF.

In nucleotides, the CDR3 is TGCGCCAGCAGCTTGGTAGGGACAGAATCCTACGAGCAGTACTTC. The encoded protein is CASSLVGTESYEQYF. The chain combines TRBV5-1 with TRBJ2-7; 7 nucleotides agree with TRBD1. Germline loops: CDR1 SGHRS, CDR2 YFSETQ. There are 15 residues in the CDR3. J was trimmed by 1 base and V by 0 bases; bases with no gene match: 4.

This clonotype was counted many times. The chain combines TRBV7-2 with TRBJ2-2; D unclear. The CDR3 sequence is 11 residues long. CDR1 is SGHTA, CDR2 FQGNSA, per germline. The V and J ends lost 3 bases and 7 bases respectively, with 3 bases between them. CDR3 nucleotides: TGTGCCAGCAGCTTCATCGGGGAGCTGTTTTTT. Translation: CASSFIGELFF.

The rearrangement joins TRBV7-2 to TRBJ2-5; 7 nucleotides match TRBD2. The junction had 11 bases not matched to a gene; V was cut back by 5 bases and J by 5 bases. CDR1 is SGHTA and CDR2 is FQGNSA in the germline V gene. There are 15 residues in the CDR3. Here the CDR3 reads CASSPYGGVRETQYF. The CDR3 DNA follows: TGTGCCAGCAGCCCCTATGGGGGGGTTCGGGAGACCCAGTACTTC.

In the case of this clonotype: A clone one base away is much larger, so this may be a read error. The V and J genes are TRBV28 and TRBJ2-5; 8 bases fit TRBD2. The CDR3 has 16 amino acids. CDR1 and CDR2 from the germline V gene are MDHEN and SYDVKM. Trimming at V came to 4 bases and at J to 6 bases, leaving 13 bases not matched to a gene. CDR3 region: CASSSPWGGGLKTQYF. The CDR3 DNA is TGTGCCAGCAGTTCCCCTTGGGGCGGGGGGCTAAAGACCCAGTACTTC.

This clonotype was seen ten or more times. CDR3 sequence reads: CASNPGDSQYEQYV. The CDR3 nucleotides read TGTGCCAGCAACCCGGGAGACTCACAGTACGAGCAGTACGTC. The chain uses TRBV6-2 or TRBV6-3 and TRBJ2-7; maybe TRBD2 (6 bases). Trimming stripped 7 bases from V and 4 bases from J, with 17 bases between. Germline assignment: CDR1 MNHEY and CDR2 SVGEGT. This CDR3 spans 14 amino acids.